The 13 T cell receptor beta chains in this list originate from one sample, sequenced in a study of radiation and T cells in renal cell carcinoma. As to time point: blood 4 weeks post-SBRT, at nephrectomy. This sample's treatment: 15 Gy SBRT to primary tumor, nephrectomy 4 weeks later. The method was immunoSEQ multiplex PCR; TCRdb's version includes in-frame clones alone and lacks a portion of them. Of roughly 92,000 clones in the sample, 84% were seen once. Sequenced here: blood, sampled from a patient whose treatment included radiotherapy and nephrectomy. Receptor source: a man aged 60 to 75 with renal cell carcinoma.

The V gene is TRBV7-2, the J gene TRBJ2-3; the D is unclear. This CDR3 comprises 14 residues. The germline V gene encodes CDR1 SGHTA and CDR2 FQGNSA. V lost 6 bases to trimming and J lost 6 bases, with 16 bases between them. CDR3 amino acids: CASRHPSSWDTQYF. CDR3 DNA sequence: TGTGCCAGCAGACACCCGAGCTCGTGGGATACGCAGTATTTT.

The chain couples TRBV28 to TRBJ2-6, with D perhaps matching TRBD1 (5 bases). Germline CDR1 is MDHEN and CDR2 is SYDVKM. The CDR3 is 16 residues long. Trimming cost V 8 bases and J 2 bases, with 16 bases left between them. This CDR3 reads CASGTPQGTGANVLTF. CDR3 DNA: TGTGCCAGCGGAACCCCTCAGGGAACTGGGGCCAACGTCCTGACTTTC.

The chain recombines TRBV30 with TRBJ2-7, with no clear D. Germline V gene sequence: CDR1 GTSNPN, CDR2 SVGIG (reference sequence). The CDR3 is 14 amino acids. Deletions cut 3 bases from V and 3 bases from J, with 15 bases between. The CDR3 here is CAWSPRVLDYEQYF. The CDR3 nucleotides are TGTGCCTGGAGCCCCCGGGTCTTAGACTACGAGCAGTACTTC.

The chain is built from TRBV6-5 and TRBJ2-7, with a tentative D call TRBD1 (6 bases). Trimming cost V 7 bases and J 4 bases, with 20 bases left between them. The CDR3 sequence is 15 residues long. In germline, CDR1 is MNHEY, CDR2 SVGAGI. CDR3 in DNA: TGTGCCAGCACCAAACAGGGACCCTTTGGGTACGAGCAGTACTTC. It yields the protein CASTKQGPFGYEQYF.

The rearrangement uses TRBV5-6 and TRBJ1-3; no clear D gene. The germline gives CDR1 SGHDT, CDR2 YYEEEE. This CDR3 is built from 15 residues. V dropped 2 bases and J dropped 1 base, with 10 bases sitting between them. The CDR3 bases are TGTGCCAGCAGCTTTTGGGGATCTTCTGGAAACACCATATATTTT. This codes for CASSFWGSSGNTIYF.

The chain employs TRBV18 and TRBJ1-2; 8 bases line up with TRBD1. CDR1 and CDR2 (germline): KGHSH, LQKENI. The ends lost 6 bases at V and 4 bases at J; junction bases unmatched: 16. The CDR3 consists of 17 residues. The CDR3 DNA reads as TGTGCCAGCTCCCTCGACAGGGGAGTGAGATGGGCCTATGGCTACACCTTC. Amino acid sequence: CASSLDRGVRWAYGYTF.

On this clone itself: Its ends do not fully match the called genes, so a read error is possible. The CDR3 sequence: CASSVARGGTEAFF. Written as DNA, the CDR3 is TGTGCCAGCAGCGTAGCCAGGGGGGGGACTGAAGCTTTCTTT. The gene calls are TRBV7-9 and TRBJ1-1; the match to TRBD1 covers 7 bases. The CDR3 spans 14 residues. Germline V gene lookup returns CDR1 SEHNR and CDR2 FQNEAQ (reference sequence).

This clone was seen more than once but under ten times. This chain connects TRBV10-2 to TRBJ2-3; 7 bases line up with TRBD2. The CDR3 has 15 residues. Unmatched junction bases numbered 8, after V lost 8 bases and J lost 0 bases. Per germline, CDR1 WSHSY and CDR2 SAAADI. CDR3 coding DNA: TGCGCCAGCTCAAAGACTAGCCCTAGCACAGATACGCAGTATTTT. It specifies CASSKTSPSTDTQYF.

The chain is built from TRBV18 and TRBJ2-7; 7 nucleotides match TRBD2. The germline CDR1 and CDR2 sequences are KGHSH and LQKENI. CDR3 length: 21 residues. V dropped 3 bases and J dropped 3; count of bases not matched to a gene: 26. Written as DNA, the CDR3 is TGTGCCAGCTCACCCCCCTCAGTGGACCGGGGGGTCCATCCCGAACTCTACGAGCAGTACTTC. Its protein is CASSPPSVDRGVHPELYEQYF.

This chain links TRBV28 with TRBJ2-7; D gene unclear. Germline CDR1 MDHEN, CDR2 SYDVKM. CDR3 length: 16 residues. V was cut by 7 bases and J by 0 bases, with 19 bases left in between. CDR3 sequence: CASTALRSDGSYEQYF. CDR3 nucleotides: TGTGCCAGCACCGCCCTCCGGAGCGACGGCTCCTACGAGCAGTACTTC.

The chain links TRBV27 to TRBJ2-1; D assignment may be TRBD1 or TRBD2 (6 bases each). Per germline, CDR1 MNHEY and CDR2 SMNVEV (reference sequence). V lost 6 bases to trimming and J lost 5 bases, with 17 bases between them. The CDR3 has 15 amino acids. The CDR3 is CASSVYSRGDNEQFF. DNA of the CDR3: TGTGCCAGCAGCGTTTATTCTAGGGGGGACAATGAGCAGTTCTTC.

This chain links TRBV6-1 with TRBJ1-1, with TRBD1 matching 7 bases. After removal of 2 bases from V and 11 bases from J, the junction contained 8 bases not matched to a gene. Germline-derived CDR1 and CDR2 are MNHNS and SASEGT. This CDR3 contains 13 residues. The CDR3 sequence: CASSEIGGVSAFF. CDR3 coding DNA: TGTGCCAGCAGTGAAATAGGGGGCGTTAGCGCTTTCTTT.

The CDR3 DNA reads TGTGCCAGCACTCCCGGGACTAGGGGTACCGGGGAGCTGTTTTTT. The encoded protein is CASTPGTRGTGELFF. The chain uses TRBV6-6 and TRBJ2-2, with 8 bases that match TRBD2. V lost 7 bases and J lost 5; bases outside the gene matches: 9. This CDR3 is 15 amino acids long. Germline lookup yields CDR1 MNHNY and CDR2 SVGAGI (reference sequence).